Presented here are 13 T cell receptor beta chains from one specimen sequenced in a study of T cell responses to AZD1222 COVID-19 vaccine. Using immunoSEQ multiplex PCR, the repertoire was profiled, and TCRdb retains in-frame clones only, with some absent. The data contain roughly 90,000 clones, around 87% of them seen just once; the ten biggest clones take up more than 2%. The sequencing used peripheral blood, collected 28 days after the second AZD1222 dose. Receptor source: an adult who received the AZD1222 COVID-19 vaccine.

The rearrangement joins TRBV7-9 to TRBJ2-7, with 9 bases fitting TRBD1. J lost 5 bases, V lost 5 bases, and 16 bases had no gene match. Germline V lookup: CDR1 SEHNR, CDR2 FQNEAQ (reference sequence). This CDR3 comprises 17 residues. CDR3 protein: CASSPKALGQGINEQYF. The CDR3 DNA is TGTGCCAGCAGCCCAAAAGCGTTGGGACAGGGTATCAACGAGCAGTACTTC.

V usage is TRBV29-1 and J usage is TRBJ2-5; D call uncertain. The CDR3 has 15 residues. The germline V gene encodes CDR1 SQVTM and CDR2 ANQGSEA. The germline V and J ends were trimmed by 4 bases and 5 bases, with 20 bases remaining between them. The CDR3 bases are TGCAGCGTTGTAATTCGGTGCGCGGCTCGGGAGACCCAGTACTTC. Residues: CSVVIRCAARETQYF.

The genes are TRBV5-1 and TRBJ2-1; D is perhaps TRBD1 (5 bases). Germline CDR1 reads SGHRS; CDR2 reads YFSETQ. V was clipped by 1 base and J by 6 bases, with 8 bases between them. This CDR3 has 13 amino acids. The CDR3 region is CASSLQGLNEQFF. The DNA for the CDR3 is TGCGCCAGCAGCTTGCAGGGCCTCAATGAGCAGTTCTTC.

Of note for this clone: Compared with germline, one end of the junction differs, possibly owing to a read error. This chain uses TRBV7-7 with TRBJ2-2; no definite D call. The germline V gene encodes CDR1 SSHAT and CDR2 FNYEAQ (reference sequence). The CDR3 is 15 residues long. The CDR3 DNA follows: TGTGCTAGCAGCTTAACCTACAGTAAAGCCGGGGAGCTGTTTTTT. Translated, it gives CASSLTYSKAGELFF.

The chain carries TRBV10-3 and TRBJ1-6; maybe TRBD1 (5 bases). Looked up from germline, CDR1 is ENHRY and CDR2 is SYGVKD. This CDR3 region has 15 residues. Trimming cost V 3 bases and J 8 bases, with 14 bases left between them. This CDR3 reads CAISEVAPRDSPLHF. As DNA, the CDR3 is TGTGCCATCAGTGAAGTGGCGCCCAGGGATTCACCCCTCCACTTT.

The chain is built from TRBV5-1 and TRBJ1-6; possibly TRBD1 for D (6 bases). Germline loops: CDR1 SGHRS, CDR2 YFSETQ. V lost 0 bases, J lost 6 bases, and 7 bases lay in between. CDR3 length: 14 residues. CDR3 amino acids: CASSLVQGNSPLHF. In DNA form, the CDR3 reads TGCGCCAGCAGCTTGGTACAGGGTAATTCACCCCTCCACTTT.

J is TRBJ2-7 and V is TRBV3-1 (or the pseudogene TRBV3-2); D call uncertain. This CDR3 spans 17 amino acids. Trimming cost V 1 base and J 0 bases, with 16 bases left between them. The germline V gene encodes CDR1 LGHDT and CDR2 YNNKEL (reference sequence). The CDR3 sequence is CASSQALLTSYSYEQYF. CDR3 DNA sequence: TGTGCCAGCAGCCAAGCGTTGCTGACATCGTACTCCTACGAGCAGTACTTC.

CDR3 sequence: CASSRGESPLHF. The CDR3 DNA reads as TGTGCCAGTAGTAGGGGGGAATCACCCCTCCACTTT. This rearrangement joins TRBV19 to TRBJ1-6; tentative D call: TRBD1 (5 bases). Trimming took 4 bases from V and 10 from J, leaving 8 bases between them. The CDR3 consists of 12 residues. Germline assignment: CDR1 LNHDA and CDR2 SQIVND (reference sequence).

This rearrangement joins TRBV6-5 to TRBJ2-1, with TRBD2 matching over 9 bases. Germline trimming cut 2 bases from V and 6 bases from J; bases unmatched to any gene: 8. Germline V gene data show CDR1 as MNHEY and CDR2 as SVGAGI. CDR3 length: 16 residues. The CDR3 DNA reads TGTGCCAGCAGTTACAAGGGACTAGCAGGGTTCAATGAGCAGTTCTTC. As protein: CASSYKGLAGFNEQFF.

The chain employs TRBV6-2 or TRBV6-3 and TRBJ2-5; D is uncertain. Per the germline V gene, CDR1 is MNHEY and CDR2 is SVGEGT. With 6 bases removed from V and 8 bases from J, the gap between germline ends came to 13 bases. CDR3 size: 12 residues. The CDR3, as DNA: TGTGCCAGCAGCCACTGGAAGAGAACCCAGTACTTC. Translation: CASSHWKRTQYF.

The gene calls are TRBV27 and TRBJ1-5, with D possibly matching TRBD1 (5 bases). Germline assignment: CDR1 MNHEY and CDR2 SMNVEV (reference sequence). V lost 5 bases to trimming and J lost 3 bases, with 11 bases between them. The CDR3 consists of 14 residues. This CDR3 reads CASSLAGHNQPQHF. The CDR3 DNA sequence: TGTGCCAGCAGTCTGGCAGGGCACAATCAGCCCCAGCATTTT.

The CDR3 is CASSITGRGLEAFF. CDR3 nucleotides: TGTGCCAGTAGTATAACGGGGCGGGGGCTTGAAGCTTTCTTT. The chain links TRBV19 to TRBJ1-1, with a weak D call TRBD1 (6 bases). Trimming removed 2 bases at V and 7 bases at J, with 14 bases between. The CDR3 spans 14 residues. Germline CDR1 is LNHDA and CDR2 is SQIVND (reference sequence).

The chain employs TRBV3-1 (or the pseudogene TRBV3-2) and TRBJ2-7; TRBD1 agrees at 10 bases. The ends lost 0 bases at V and 5 bases at J; junction bases unmatched: 7. Germline CDR1 is LGHDT and CDR2 is YNNKEL (reference sequence). The CDR3 has 16 amino acids. The CDR3 DNA is TGTGCCAGCAGCCAAGATCTAGGGACAGGGGATAACGAGCAGTACTTC. Residues: CASSQDLGTGDNEQYF.